The 10 T cell receptor beta chains below come from one sample, sequenced in a study of identical twins. Via MiXCR, TCRdb re-called the 5' RACE reads, giving one row per CDR3 protein. This sample has 1.5 million to 2 million distinct CDR3 sequences; about 30% occur once, and the top ten carry about 0.3%. The source material was cord blood. These receptors were taken from a newborn girl in good health.

The chain carries TRBV20-1 and TRBJ2-7; 7 nucleotides line up with TRBD2. The CDR3 consists of 14 residues. The trim removed 3 bases at V and 3 bases at J, leaving 8 bases unmatched. The germline gives CDR1 DFQATT, CDR2 SNEGSKA (reference sequence). The CDR3 DNA reads TGCAGTGCTAGGGCTAGCGGACAATTCTACGAGCAGTACTTC. It translates to CSARASGQFYEQYF.

This rearrangement joins TRBV12-3 or TRBV12-4 to TRBJ2-1, with TRBD2 as a possible D gene (6 bases). The germline V and J ends were trimmed by 11 bases and 4 bases, with 15 bases remaining between them. This CDR3 is 13 amino acids long. The CDR3 here is CAGGSQLYNEQFF. In nucleotides, the CDR3 is TGTGCCGGGGGGTCGCAGCTATACAATGAGCAGTTCTTC.

The chain employs TRBV3-1 and TRBJ2-1; D call uncertain. CDR3 length: 13 amino acids. CDR1 and CDR2 from the germline V gene are LGHDT and YNNKEL (reference sequence). V was pared by 2 bases and J by 12 bases, with 14 bases between. The CDR3, as DNA: TGTGCCAGCAGCCAAAAACCCTTAATGGGGCAGTTCTTC. Its translation: CASSQKPLMGQFF.

The J gene is TRBJ1-1, the V gene TRBV27; no firm D call. The CDR3 totals 16 residues. V lost 0 bases and J 1 base, leaving 12 bases between the germline ends. CDR1 and CDR2 (germline): MNHEY, SMNVEV (reference sequence). The CDR3 sequence is CASSLSGRRRNTEAFF. The CDR3 DNA sequence: TGTGCCAGCAGTTTATCCGGAAGGCGCCGGAACACTGAAGCTTTCTTT.

In this sample, this clonotype turned up a few times. This sequence joins TRBV11-2 and TRBJ2-3; D gene uncertain. V lost 7 bases, J lost 4 bases, and 6 bases lay in between. CDR1 SGHAT and CDR2 FQNNGV come from the germline V gene. CDR3 length equals 11 residues. The chain's CDR3 is CASKPPDTQYF. CDR3 DNA: TGTGCCAGCAAACCTCCAGATACGCAGTATTTT.

This rearrangement joins TRBV27 to TRBJ2-1; 10 bases agree with TRBD2. The germline V gene has CDR1 MNHEY and CDR2 SMNVEV (reference sequence). The junction had 4 bases not matched to a gene; V was cut back by 2 bases and J by 6 bases. This CDR3 is built from 15 residues. DNA for the CDR3: TGTGCCAGCAGTTTAACGGCTAGCGGGAGCAATGAGCAGTTCTTC. Residues: CASSLTASGSNEQFF.

Note on this clonotype: Since the CDR3 does not end with the conserved phenylalanine or tryptophan, this likely comes from a read error. The DNA is omitted, as the CDR3 cannot be located on it reliably, and the CDR3 follows TCRdb's listing. CDR3 region: CSASLSAAGYTFGS. The genes are TRBV20-1 and TRBJ2-5. Germline values: CDR1 DFQATT, CDR2 SNEGSKA (reference sequence). The CDR3 extends over 14 residues, inclusive of both ends.

This clonotype was observed a handful of times. The CDR3 DNA reads as TGCAGTGCTAGAGATTCGGGGGGTCCAGATACGCAGTATTTT. Residues: CSARDSGGPDTQYF. This sequence joins TRBV20-1 and TRBJ2-3; 7 bases fit TRBD2. CDR1 and CDR2 (germline): DFQATT, SNEGSKA (reference sequence). The length of the CDR3 is 14 residues. The J segment lost 4 bases and the V segment lost 0 bases, leaving 4 bases of the junction unmatched.

Comment on this clonotype: One end of the junction does not line up with germline, which may come from a read error. The chain joins TRBV5-1 to TRBJ1-3; possibly TRBD1 for D (5 bases). The CDR3 loop spans 14 amino acids. Germline V gene lookup returns CDR1 SGHRS and CDR2 YFSETQ. The CDR3: CASKTESSGNTVYF. The CDR3 DNA reads as TGCGCCAGCAAGACAGAGAGCTCTGGAAACACCGTATATTTT.

The chain joins TRBV6-5 to TRBJ1-2; 10 bases match TRBD1. Unmatched junction bases numbered 9, after V lost 6 bases and J lost 2 bases. Germline values: CDR1 MNHEY, CDR2 SVGAGI. This CDR3 comprises 16 residues. The CDR3 region is CASRRGQGLRNYGYTF. CDR3 DNA sequence: TGTGCCAGCAGAAGGGGACAGGGGTTAAGGAACTATGGCTACACCTTC.